This T cell receptor (beta chain) originates from a study of early T cells in non-severe SARS-CoV-2 infection. This clonotype was counted many times. Germline CDR1 is SQVTM and CDR2 is ANQGSEA. Losses at the gene ends were 5 bases for V and 10 bases for J; bases not matched to a gene: 5. This CDR3 region has 11 residues. One entry per CDR3 protein, called by TCRdb with MiXCR from the 5' RACE reads. The sample shows approximately 79,000 distinct CDR3 sequences, about 13% of them seen only once. The chain has TRBV29-1 and TRBJ1-1; the match to TRBD1 covers 9 bases. Sequenced sample: whole blood. The receptor's source is an adult who was a healthcare worker with PCR-confirmed SARS-CoV-2 infection or an uninfected control (not recorded which). The chain's CDR3 is CSVSQTGGAFF. The DNA of the CDR3 is TGCAGCGTTTCGCAGACAGGGGGAGCTTTCTTT.